This TCR beta chain was identified during a study of cytomegalovirus exposure and HLA in healthy donors. Overall study findings and caveats: Reportedly, a later analysis found an Asian-associated ancestry cluster had fewer N-insertions than the roughly 700-donor mean. The study flagged 150 to 200 TCR beta chains as cytomegalovirus-associated.

The CDR3 is made up of 14 amino acids. Trimming shortened V by 4 bases and J by 6 bases, and 15 bases separated the two germline ends. Per the germline V gene, CDR1 is GTSNPN and CDR2 is SVGIG (reference sequence). Primers: 60 Vbeta forward and 13 Jbeta reverse. This table comes from immunoSEQ multiplex PCR, and its TCRdb copy is limited to in-frame clones, with some not included. The sample holds approximately 140,000 clones, over 70% seen once. On this clone: The target antigen is unknown.

This TCR derives from a middle-aged woman in good health and CMV-seropositive. What was sequenced was PBMCs. This chain links TRBV30 with TRBJ2-2; maybe TRBD2 (6 bases). Here the CDR3 DNA reads TGTGCCTGGACCCGATTGGAGGGTTCCGGGGAGCTGTTTTTT. This codes for CAWTRLEGSGELFF.